This TCR beta chain originates from a study of metastatic and nonmetastatic thyroid tumors. The overall study: A comparison of repertoires was made across blood and tumor or nodule tissue from malignant and benign thyroid patients.

The table lists this clone with many counts. Its antigen is unknown. This CDR3 is built from 12 residues. The germline CDR1 and CDR2 sequences are SEHNR and FQNEAQ (reference sequence). V lost 5 bases, J lost 7 bases, and 11 bases lay in between. Study-wide results and limits: TCR beta diversity was reportedly significantly higher in malignant thyroid tumors than benign nodules, in blood and tumor.

All patients were untreated before thyroid surgery. TCRdb re-called the PCR reads through MiXCR. The table includes approximately 20,000 clones, roughly 22% detected once. The sample was tumor tissue. This rearrangement joins TRBV7-9 to TRBJ1-2; D remains ambiguous. The receptor's source is a male donor with papillary thyroid cancer or a benign thyroid nodule (not recorded which). Some clones in this sample may be carry-over from other donors' samples. This CDR3 reads CASSLRSVGYTF. CDR3 coding DNA: TGTGCCAGCAGCCTAAGATCGGTTGGCTACACCTTC.